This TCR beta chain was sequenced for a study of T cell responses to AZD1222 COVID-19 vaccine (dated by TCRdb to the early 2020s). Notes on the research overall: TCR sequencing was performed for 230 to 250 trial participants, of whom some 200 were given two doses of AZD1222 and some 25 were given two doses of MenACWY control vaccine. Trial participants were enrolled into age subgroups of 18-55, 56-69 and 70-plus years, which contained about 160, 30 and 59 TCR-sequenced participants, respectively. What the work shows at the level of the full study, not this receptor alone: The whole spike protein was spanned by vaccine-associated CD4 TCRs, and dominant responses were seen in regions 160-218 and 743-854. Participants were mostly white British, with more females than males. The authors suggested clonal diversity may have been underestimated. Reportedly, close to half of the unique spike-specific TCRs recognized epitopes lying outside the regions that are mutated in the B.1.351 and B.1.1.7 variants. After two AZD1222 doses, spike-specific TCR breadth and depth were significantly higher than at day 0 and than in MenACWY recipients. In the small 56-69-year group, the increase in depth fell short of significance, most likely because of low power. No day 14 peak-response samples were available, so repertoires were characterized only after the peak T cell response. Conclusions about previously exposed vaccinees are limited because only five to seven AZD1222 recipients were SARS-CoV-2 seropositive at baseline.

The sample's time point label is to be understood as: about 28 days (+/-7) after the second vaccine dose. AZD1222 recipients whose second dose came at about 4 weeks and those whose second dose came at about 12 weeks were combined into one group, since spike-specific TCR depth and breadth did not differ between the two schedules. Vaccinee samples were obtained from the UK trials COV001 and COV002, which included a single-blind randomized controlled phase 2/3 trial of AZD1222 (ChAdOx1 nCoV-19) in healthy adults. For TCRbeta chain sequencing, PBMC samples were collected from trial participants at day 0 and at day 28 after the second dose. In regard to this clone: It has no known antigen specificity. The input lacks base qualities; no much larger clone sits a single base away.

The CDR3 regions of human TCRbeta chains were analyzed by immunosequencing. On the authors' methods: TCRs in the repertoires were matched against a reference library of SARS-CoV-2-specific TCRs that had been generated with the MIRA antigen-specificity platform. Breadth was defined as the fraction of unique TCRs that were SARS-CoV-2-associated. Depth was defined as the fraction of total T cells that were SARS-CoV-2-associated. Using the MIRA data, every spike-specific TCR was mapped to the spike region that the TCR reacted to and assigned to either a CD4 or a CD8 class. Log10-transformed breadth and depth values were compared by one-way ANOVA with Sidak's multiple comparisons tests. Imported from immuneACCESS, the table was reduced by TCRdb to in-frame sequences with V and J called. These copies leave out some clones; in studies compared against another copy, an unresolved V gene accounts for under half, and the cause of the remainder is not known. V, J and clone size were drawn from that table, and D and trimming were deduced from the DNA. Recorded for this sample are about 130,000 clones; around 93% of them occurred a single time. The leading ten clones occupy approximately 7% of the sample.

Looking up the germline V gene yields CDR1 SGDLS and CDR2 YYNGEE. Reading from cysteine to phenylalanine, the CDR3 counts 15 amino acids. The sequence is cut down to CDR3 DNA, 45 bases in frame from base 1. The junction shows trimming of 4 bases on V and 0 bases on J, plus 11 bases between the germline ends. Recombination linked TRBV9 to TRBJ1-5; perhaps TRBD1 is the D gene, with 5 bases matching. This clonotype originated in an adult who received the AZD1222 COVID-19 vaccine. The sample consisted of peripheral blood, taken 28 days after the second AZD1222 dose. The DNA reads TGTGCCAGCAGCCTTGGGGGGAATAGCAATCAGCCCCAGCATTTT. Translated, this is CASSLGGNSNQPQHF.